What follows are 20 T cell receptor beta chains derived from one specimen sequenced in a study of cytomegalovirus exposure and HLA in healthy donors. PCR amplification relied on 60 Vbeta primers (plus 13 Jbeta primers). This table comes from immunoSEQ multiplex PCR, and its TCRdb copy is limited to in-frame clones, with some not included. The data hold 180,000 or so clones, with around 81% observed a single time. The sample was PBMCs. Receptors originate from a woman aged 25 to 45 in good health and CMV-seropositive.

The V and J genes are TRBV12-5 and TRBJ2-7; the D gene is possibly TRBD2 (5 bases). There are 12 residues in the CDR3. Trimming removed 10 bases from V and 4 bases from J, with 14 bases in between. In germline, CDR1 is LGHNT, CDR2 FRNRAP. The CDR3 protein is CANSSRGYEQYF. The CDR3 DNA follows: TGTGCTAACAGCTCCCGAGGGTACGAGCAGTACTTC.

V and J are TRBV6-5 and TRBJ1-1, with D unclear. Germline V gives CDR1 MNHEY, CDR2 SVGAGI. This CDR3 is 13 amino acids long. V was clipped by 6 bases and J by 6 bases, with 14 bases between them. The CDR3 loop is CASSRRGNAEAFF. In DNA, the CDR3 is TGTGCCAGCAGCCGCCGGGGTAACGCTGAAGCTTTCTTT.

This clone was seen only once. The rearrangement joins TRBV10-1 to TRBJ2-2; possible D gene TRBD1, 5 bases. CDR1 and CDR2 from the germline V gene are WNHNN and SYGVQD (reference sequence). The CDR3 spans 13 residues. V was shortened by 8 bases and J by 7 bases, with 14 bases between the two germline ends. CDR3 sequence reads: CASSSRGSGELFF. CDR3 DNA sequence: TGCGCCAGCTCAAGTAGGGGTAGCGGGGAGCTGTTTTTT.

This clone came up a few times. This chain links TRBV27 with TRBJ2-1, with 8 bases aligning to TRBD1. The CDR3 is made up of 15 amino acids. The germline V gene has CDR1 MNHEY and CDR2 SMNVEV (reference sequence). V shed 3 bases, J shed 3 bases, and the junction held 4 bases outside the gene matches. This chain's CDR3 is CASSFPGGIYNEQFF. The DNA of the CDR3 is TGTGCCAGCAGTTTTCCAGGGGGCATCTACAATGAGCAGTTCTTC.

The gene calls are TRBV7-2 and TRBJ2-7, with D perhaps TRBD1 (6 bases). Looked up from germline, CDR1 is SGHTA and CDR2 is FQGNSA. This CDR3 region has 15 residues. Trimming removed 4 bases at V and 4 bases at J, with 17 bases between. CDR3 in amino acids: CASSSDRTRLYEQYF. In DNA, the CDR3 is TGTGCCAGCAGCTCTGACAGGACCCGGCTATACGAGCAGTACTTC.

The chain combines TRBV2 with TRBJ2-2, with 8 nucleotides matching TRBD2. The trim removed 6 bases at V and 5 bases at J, leaving 8 bases unmatched. Germline assignment: CDR1 SNHLY and CDR2 FYNNEI. The CDR3 extends over 15 amino acids. The CDR3 DNA reads as TGTGCCAGCAGAGGCGGACTAGCTTCTACCGGGGAGCTGTTTTTT. It translates to CASRGGLASTGELFF.

The chain joins TRBV4-3 to TRBJ1-2; maybe TRBD1 (6 bases). CDR1 and CDR2 (germline): LGHNA, YSLEER. Trimming left V 6 bases short and J 4 bases short, with 15 bases between. The CDR3 is 14 amino acids. CDR3 DNA: TGCGCCAGCAGTAGAAACACAGGGATCTATGGCTACACCTTC. Translated, it gives CASSRNTGIYGYTF.

The rearrangement links TRBV5-6 to TRBJ1-5; no clear D. The CDR3 is 12 amino acids. Trimming left V 1 base short and J 5 bases short, with 4 bases between. CDR1 is SGHDT, CDR2 YYEEEE, per germline. The CDR3 coding sequence is TGTGCCAGCAGCTTGTGGCATCAGCCCCAGCATTTT. Amino acids: CASSLWHQPQHF. The full variable domain, in which reference TRBV5-6 and TRBJ1-5 provide the parts outside the CDR3, is DAGVTQSPTHLIKTRGQQVTLRCSPKSGHDTVSWYQQALGQGPQFIFQYYEEEERQRGNFPDRFSGHQFPNYSSELNVNALLLGDSALYLCASSLWHQPQHFGDGTRLSIL.

CDR3: CASSLSRQNTEAFF. CDR3 in DNA: TGTGCCAGCAGCTTGAGCAGGCAGAACACTGAAGCTTTCTTT. The chain has TRBV5-4 and TRBJ1-1; D call uncertain. The CDR3 length is 14 residues. Germline CDR1 SGHNT, CDR2 YYREEE (reference sequence). The V gene lost 1 base and the J gene lost 1 base, with 8 bases spanning the gap.

The chain is built from TRBV4-3 and TRBJ2-1, with D perhaps matching TRBD2 (5 bases). The CDR3 is made up of 15 amino acids. CDR1 is LGHNA and CDR2 is YSLEER in the germline V gene. The V gene lost 0 bases and the J gene lost 3 bases, with 9 bases spanning the gap. CDR3 residues: CASSQDPAVYNEQFF. The CDR3 DNA reads TGCGCCAGCAGCCAAGACCCAGCGGTCTACAATGAGCAGTTCTTC.

The chain joins TRBV4-3 to TRBJ2-5; 9 bases align to TRBD2. Germline trimming cut 8 bases from V and 0 bases from J; bases unmatched to any gene: 10. Germline CDR1 LGHNA, CDR2 YSLEER. This CDR3 contains 16 residues. The CDR3 here is CASAVERGAYQETQYF. Written as DNA, the CDR3 is TGCGCCAGCGCTGTGGAGCGGGGGGCGTACCAAGAGACCCAGTACTTC.

The chain employs TRBV29-1 and TRBJ1-1; 8 bases map to TRBD1. The J segment lost 4 bases and the V segment lost 4 bases, leaving 2 bases of the junction unmatched. Germline V gene lookup returns CDR1 SQVTM and CDR2 ANQGSEA. The CDR3 sequence is 12 residues long. The CDR3 spells CSVADRVTEAFF. CDR3 coding DNA: TGCAGCGTTGCGGACAGGGTCACTGAAGCTTTCTTT.

This sequence joins TRBV5-1 and TRBJ1-1; D uncertain. Trimming removed 4 bases from V and 0 bases from J, with 10 bases in between. Per the germline V gene, CDR1 is SGHRS and CDR2 is YFSETQ. The CDR3 is 14 residues long. CDR3 coding DNA: TGCGCCAGCAGCGGCGGGATCATGAACACTGAAGCTTTCTTT. Translated: CASSGGIMNTEAFF.

The genes are TRBV5-4 and TRBJ2-5; 7 bases agree with TRBD2. The CDR3 totals 14 residues. V was clipped by 4 bases and J by 1 base; unmatched bases: 4. Germline V lookup: CDR1 SGHNT, CDR2 YYREEE (reference sequence). Written as DNA, the CDR3 is TGTGCCAGCAGCCGATGGGGGGGCCAAGAGACCCAGTACTTC. It codes for CASSRWGGQETQYF.

This clone was recorded a few times. This chain connects TRBV5-1 to TRBJ1-1; tentative D call: TRBD1 (5 bases). The V end lost 0 bases, the J end lost 10 bases, and 13 bases lay between the germline ends. CDR3 size: 13 residues. CDR1 SGHRS and CDR2 YFSETQ come from the germline V gene. The chain's CDR3 is CASSLVGRSRAFF. For the CDR3, the DNA is TGCGCCAGCAGCTTGGTGGGGCGGAGCCGAGCTTTCTTT.

This sequence joins TRBV14 and TRBJ2-5; D possibly corresponds to TRBD1 (6 bases). In germline, CDR1 is SGHDN, CDR2 FVKESK. This CDR3 spans 15 amino acids. The ends were cut back, 1 base at V and 5 bases at J, with 14 bases in the middle. CDR3 amino acids: CASSQVAGADETQYF. The CDR3 bases are TGTGCCAGCAGCCAAGTTGCAGGGGCGGACGAGACCCAGTACTTC.

V and J are TRBV28 and TRBJ2-7; unclear D gene. The germline V gene has CDR1 MDHEN and CDR2 SYDVKM. The CDR3 has 15 amino acids. V was cut by 4 bases and J by 0 bases, with 13 bases left in between. The CDR3 DNA reads TGTGCCAGCAGTTGGGCCAGGCCAAGCTCCTACGAGCAGTACTTC. Translating it yields CASSWARPSSYEQYF.

The CDR3 bases are TGTGCCACCTTAACCCCACAGGGGGTATTTTATGGCTACACCTTC. It yields the protein CATLTPQGVFYGYTF. This chain joins TRBV6-5 and TRBJ1-2; 8 bases map to TRBD1. This CDR3 has 15 amino acids. Germline CDR1 and CDR2: MNHEY and SVGAGI. The ends lost 10 bases at V and 5 bases at J; junction bases unmatched: 15.

This chain uses TRBV9 with TRBJ1-1; D is uncertain. Germline V gene sequence: CDR1 SGDLS, CDR2 YYNGEE. The germline V and J ends were trimmed by 0 bases and 2 bases, with 8 bases remaining between them. This CDR3 is built from 14 residues. CDR3 DNA sequence: TGTGCCAGCAGCGTAGTTAGCAGTAACACTGAAGCTTTCTTT. It encodes CASSVVSSNTEAFF.

V usage is TRBV7-7 and J usage is TRBJ1-1; D not resolved. Looked up from germline, CDR1 is SSHAT and CDR2 is FNYEAQ (reference sequence). CDR3 length equals 13 residues. V lost 3 bases and J lost 2, with 7 bases in between. CDR3 sequence (DNA): TGTGCCAGCAGCTTCCGGGTAAACACTGAAGCTTTCTTT. Amino acid sequence: CASSFRVNTEAFF.